This T cell receptor (beta chain) stems from a study of blood T cell repertoires in COVID-19. Whole-study context: Collection of acute and convalescent COVID-19 samples took place in the United States, Italy and Spain.

Method: immunoSEQ multiplex PCR; TCRdb's copy keeps in-frame clones and lacks some. The table includes roughly 63,000 clones, 80% to 90% detected once. The germline V gene has CDR1 SGDLS and CDR2 YYNGEE. CDR3 size: 14 residues. The trim removed 0 bases at V and 10 bases at J, leaving 6 bases unmatched. V gene TRBV9 combines with J gene TRBJ1-2; 10 nucleotides agree with TRBD1. The sequence was collected from a man in his 60s with acute or convalescent COVID-19. Sequencing input: peripheral blood. CDR3 bases: TGTGCCAGCAGCGTAGCGGGACAGGGGCGTATCTACACCTTC. As protein: CASSVAGQGRIYTF.